The following is a T cell receptor (beta chain) sequence with its context. Antigen unknown. TCRdb independently ran MiXCR on the 5' RACE reads; one entry per CDR3 protein. The sample has 1.5 million to 2 million distinct CDR3 sequences, around a third seen once; the top ten hold about 0.27%. CDR3 length: 15 amino acids. V was shortened by 0 bases and J by 7 bases, with 16 bases between the two germline ends. In germline, CDR1 is GTSNPN, CDR2 SVGIG (reference sequence). The entry originates in a study of identical twins. The study, taken as a whole, reports: While abundant cord blood beta clonotypes carried fewer insertions, memory repertoires showed no such pattern. Zero-insertion analyses might be partly confounded by invariant T cells like MAIT and iNKT.

This TCR was sampled from a newborn girl in good health. Sequences were obtained from cord blood. This chain connects TRBV30 to TRBJ1-5; perhaps TRBD1 as D (6 bases). CDR3 nucleotides: TGTGCCTGGAGTGTAGCGGGGGGCGGTTTGCAGCCCCAGCATTTT. Protein: CAWSVAGGGLQPQHF.